The 25 T cell receptor beta chains reported below all come from one sample, sequenced in a study of blood T cell repertoires in COVID-19. Clones were sequenced by immunoSEQ multiplex PCR, and TCRdb holds only the in-frame ones, with some missing. The data hold some 150,000 clones, with roughly 84% observed a single time. The sequencing input was peripheral blood. These receptors all stem from a man aged 65-85 years with acute or convalescent COVID-19.

The V and J genes are TRBV7-9 and TRBJ1-5; 9 bases match TRBD1. J lost 2 bases, V lost 4 bases, and 6 bases had no gene match. The germline V gene has CDR1 SEHNR and CDR2 FQNEAQ (reference sequence). The CDR3 runs 16 residues. The CDR3 DNA reads as TGTGCCAGCAGCTCGGGCCGGGACAGGGGCAATCAGCCCCAGCATTTT. Protein product: CASSSGRDRGNQPQHF. Using reference TRBV7-9 and TRBJ1-5 for the parts outside the CDR3, the full variable domain is DTGVSQNPRHKITKRGQNVTFRCDPISEHNRLYWYRQTLGQGPEFLTYFQNEAQLEKSRLLSDRFSAERPKGSFSTLEIQRTEQGDSAMYLCASSSGRDRGNQPQHFGDGTRLSIL.

The chain is built from TRBV5-1 and TRBJ2-1; D call uncertain. In germline, CDR1 is SGHRS, CDR2 YFSETQ. The CDR3 spans 13 residues. Between the trimmed V and J ends, which lost 3 bases and 10 bases, there was a span of 14 bases. As DNA, the CDR3 is TGCGCCAGCAGCTACCTGACTGGTGAAGAGCAGTTCTTC. This gives the protein CASSYLTGEEQFF.

In this sample, this clone turned up once. V is TRBV25-1 and J is TRBJ1-6; TRBD1 aligns across 7 bases. The V gene end was trimmed by 8 bases and the J gene end by 4 bases; junction bases not matched to a gene: 5. The CDR3 is 14 residues long. In germline, CDR1 is MGHDK, CDR2 SYGVNS. The CDR3 is CASRPGQYNSPLHF. CDR3 bases: TGTGCCAGCCGGCCGGGACAGTATAATTCACCCCTCCACTTT.

The rearrangement joins TRBV19 to TRBJ2-1, with a weak D call TRBD2 (6 bases). CDR1 and CDR2 (germline): LNHDA, SQIVND (reference sequence). V shed 0 bases and J shed 6 bases, with 21 bases lying between them. CDR3 length: 18 residues. CDR3 residues: CASSIDHRGSSGINEQFF. The CDR3 coding sequence is TGTGCCAGTAGTATAGATCACCGGGGGAGCTCAGGAATCAATGAGCAGTTCTTC.

This chain links TRBV6-1 with TRBJ1-1, with D perhaps matching TRBD1 (6 bases). The CDR3 loop spans 17 amino acids. The V and J ends lost 0 bases and 4 bases respectively, with 18 bases between them. Per germline, CDR1 MNHNS and CDR2 SASEGT. The CDR3 coding sequence is TGTGCCAGCAGTGAAGCGCAAGGGGGTGGCATTGTCACTGAAGCTTTCTTT. Encoded protein: CASSEAQGGGIVTEAFF.

V and J are TRBV7-2 and TRBJ2-2; D possibly corresponds to TRBD2 (6 bases). V was cut by 5 bases and J by 3 bases, with 22 bases left in between. CDR1 and CDR2 from the germline V gene are SGHTA and FQGNSA. This CDR3 spans 18 amino acids. The CDR3 here is CASSLAFGGIRDTGELFF. The CDR3 DNA is TGTGCCAGCAGCCTCGCCTTCGGGGGTATCAGGGACACCGGGGAGCTGTTTTTT.

V usage is TRBV18 and J usage is TRBJ1-4; D gene unclear. CDR3 size: 16 residues. V lost 3 bases to trimming and J lost 7 bases, with 18 bases between them. Germline V gene data show CDR1 as KGHSH and CDR2 as LQKENI. The CDR3 DNA reads TGTGCCAGCTCACCGGGCCGGGAGGGCCCCAGTGAAAAACTGTTTTTT. Its translation: CASSPGREGPSEKLFF. The full variable domain, rest sourced from reference TRBV18 and TRBJ1-4, is NAGVMQNPRHLVRRRGQEARLRCSPMKGHSHVYWYRQLPEEGLKFMVYLQKENIIDESGMPKERFSAEFPKEGPSILRIQQVVRGDSAAYFCASSPGREGPSEKLFFGSGTQLSVL.

The chain carries TRBV10-3 and TRBJ2-1; 9 nucleotides align to TRBD2. In germline, CDR1 is ENHRY, CDR2 SYGVKD. The CDR3 length is 15 residues. V dropped 2 bases and J dropped 9; count of bases not matched to a gene: 8. The CDR3 region has the DNA TGTGCCATCAGTGAGCCAGTAGCGGGAGCGGTTGAGCAGTTCTTC. This sequence encodes CAISEPVAGAVEQFF.

The genes are TRBV28 and TRBJ2-7; D not certain. V gave up 1 base and J gave up 9 bases, with 10 bases separating them. The CDR3 has 12 residues. Germline loops: CDR1 MDHEN, CDR2 SYDVKM. CDR3 sequence: CASSLFEYGQYF. The CDR3 DNA follows: TGTGCCAGCAGTTTATTCGAGTATGGGCAGTACTTC. The full variable domain, in which reference TRBV28 and TRBJ2-7 provide the parts outside the CDR3, is DVKVTQSSRYLVKRTGEKVFLECVQDMDHENMFWYRQDPGLGLRLIYFSYDVKMKEKGDIPEGYSVSREKKERFSLILESASTNQTSMYLCASSLFEYGQYFGPGTRLTVT.

The chain combines TRBV18 with TRBJ1-2, with D possibly being TRBD1 (6 bases). The CDR3 covers 15 residues. Trimming took off 3 bases at V and 0 bases at J, with 11 bases between the two ends. CDR1 and CDR2 (germline): KGHSH, LQKENI. CDR3 sequence: CASSPLDSSNYGYTF. In DNA, the CDR3 is TGTGCCAGCTCACCCTTGGACAGCTCTAACTATGGCTACACCTTC.

This rearrangement joins TRBV30 to TRBJ2-2, with D possibly being TRBD1 (6 bases). Looked up from germline, CDR1 is GTSNPN and CDR2 is SVGIG (reference sequence). With 0 bases removed from V and 6 bases from J, the gap between germline ends came to 11 bases. This CDR3 has 14 amino acids. The CDR3 region has the DNA TGTGCCTGGAGTGTACTAGGGGGAGCCGGGGAGCTGTTTTTT. Translation gives CAWSVLGGAGELFF.

The gene calls are TRBV28 and TRBJ1-1; D is ambiguous. The CDR3 totals 11 residues. Between the trimmed V and J ends, which lost 7 bases and 1 base, there was a span of 4 bases. Germline V gives CDR1 MDHEN, CDR2 SYDVKM. CDR3 sequence: CASTSNTEAFF. Written as DNA, the CDR3 is TGTGCCAGCACATCGAACACTGAAGCTTTCTTT. Looking up the rest from reference TRBV28 and TRBJ1-1 gives the full variable domain: DVKVTQSSRYLVKRTGEKVFLECVQDMDHENMFWYRQDPGLGLRLIYFSYDVKMKEKGDIPEGYSVSREKKERFSLILESASTNQTSMYLCASTSNTEAFFGQGTRLTVV.

This clone was picked up one time. The chain employs TRBV28 and TRBJ1-6; no reliable D call. Trimming removed 7 bases from V and 6 bases from J, with 10 bases in between. The CDR3 loop spans 13 amino acids. Germline V gene sequence: CDR1 MDHEN, CDR2 SYDVKM. For the CDR3, the DNA is TGTGCCAGCACCCTTCGAGGTAATTCACCCCTCCACTTT. Amino acids: CASTLRGNSPLHF.

The rearrangement joins TRBV29-1 to TRBJ1-1, with D maybe TRBD1 (6 bases). CDR3 length: 13 residues. The germline V gene has CDR1 SQVTM and CDR2 ANQGSEA. V was cut by 6 bases and J by 1 base, with 12 bases left in between. The CDR3 DNA is TGCAGCGTGCATAGGGGGGGGAACACTGAAGCTTTCTTT. It yields the protein CSVHRGGNTEAFF.

The chain joins TRBV7-9 to TRBJ1-1; TRBD1 aligns across 8 bases. The CDR3 runs to 15 residues. Germline loops: CDR1 SEHNR, CDR2 FQNEAQ (reference sequence). V shed 2 bases, J shed 4 bases, and the junction held 6 bases outside the gene matches. CDR3 protein: CASSLSRTGPTEAFF. CDR3 bases: TGTGCCAGCAGCTTATCCCGGACAGGGCCCACTGAAGCTTTCTTT.

The chain employs TRBV14 and TRBJ1-1; 7 bases line up with TRBD1. This CDR3 has 13 amino acids. Germline lookup yields CDR1 SGHDN and CDR2 FVKESK. Trimming took 4 bases from V and 5 from J; bases not matched to a gene: 4. This CDR3 is CASSRQQGTEAFF. CDR3 DNA: TGTGCCAGCAGCCGACAACAGGGGACTGAAGCTTTCTTT.

V is TRBV5-6 and J is TRBJ1-1, with D possibly TRBD1 on 5 matching bases. The CDR3 sequence is 14 residues long. With 4 bases removed from V and 1 base from J, the gap between germline ends came to 11 bases. Germline CDR1 and CDR2: SGHDT and YYEEEE. The CDR3 loop reads CASSPGHSNTEAFF. CDR3 sequence (DNA): TGTGCCAGCAGCCCTGGACACTCGAACACTGAAGCTTTCTTT.

In this sample, this clone turned up once. The gene calls are TRBV29-1 and TRBJ2-7; possibly TRBD2 for D (5 bases). Germline V lookup: CDR1 SQVTM, CDR2 ANQGSEA. Trimming removed 4 bases from V and 5 bases from J, with 9 bases in between. This CDR3 spans 11 amino acids. CDR3 region: CSVVGGNEQYF. Written as DNA, the CDR3 is TGCAGCGTTGTTGGAGGAAACGAGCAGTACTTC.

This chain links TRBV4-1 with TRBJ2-7; D not resolved. This CDR3 region has 13 residues. Per the germline V gene, CDR1 is MGHRA and CDR2 is YSYEKL. Deletions cut 0 bases from V and 2 bases from J, with 5 bases between. DNA for the CDR3: TGCGCCAGCAGCCAAGAACGAGCCTACGAGCAGTACTTC. As protein: CASSQERAYEQYF.

The CDR3 loop is CASSQSGLWNQPQHF. In nucleotides, the CDR3 is TGTGCCAGCAGCCAATCAGGACTTTGGAATCAGCCCCAGCATTTT. V usage is TRBV3-1 (or the pseudogene TRBV3-2) and J usage is TRBJ1-5; D unclear. The CDR3 is 15 amino acids. Germline V CDR1 and CDR2: LGHDT, YNNKEL (reference sequence). V was shortened by 2 bases and J by 4 bases, with 12 bases between the two germline ends.

Only a few counts were recorded for this clone. The chain couples TRBV5-1 to TRBJ2-3, with 7 bases lining up with TRBD2. The CDR3 has 15 residues. Germline CDR1 reads SGHRS; CDR2 reads YFSETQ. Losses at the gene ends were 7 bases for V and 2 bases for J; bases not matched to a gene: 10. The CDR3, as DNA: TGCGCCAGCCGCCCGGGCGGGGGTAACACAGATACGCAGTATTTT. Translating it yields CASRPGGGNTDTQYF.

The chain carries TRBV30 and TRBJ1-1; TRBD1 is a possible D gene (6 bases). Germline V gene sequence: CDR1 GTSNPN, CDR2 SVGIG (reference sequence). V was shortened by 2 bases and J by 1 base, with 8 bases between the two germline ends. There are 13 residues in the CDR3. The CDR3 spells CAWSRTENTEAFF. The CDR3 bases are TGTGCCTGGAGTAGGACAGAGAACACTGAAGCTTTCTTT.

The V call is TRBV19, the J call TRBJ1-4, with unresolved D. Germline V lookup: CDR1 LNHDA, CDR2 SQIVND (reference sequence). This CDR3 contains 12 residues. The V and J ends lost 1 base and 8 bases respectively, with 5 bases between them. CDR3: CASSIGREKLFF. In nucleotides, the CDR3 is TGTGCCAGTAGTATAGGGCGGGAAAAACTGTTTTTT.

The chain uses TRBV6-5 and TRBJ2-7; D gene unclear. Germline loops: CDR1 MNHEY, CDR2 SVGAGI. This CDR3 region has 14 residues. Trimming cost V 4 bases and J 3 bases, with 13 bases left between them. CDR3 in DNA: TGTGCCAGCAGTTTGGCACAAAAAGACTACGAGCAGTACTTC. The encoded protein is CASSLAQKDYEQYF.

The V and J genes are TRBV9 and TRBJ1-2; no clear D. The V gene's germline CDR1 is SGDLS and CDR2 YYNGEE. The V gene lost 0 bases and the J gene lost 4 bases, with 10 bases spanning the gap. The CDR3 consists of 14 residues. In DNA form, the CDR3 reads TGTGCCAGCAGCGTAGGCAGGTCCCCCTATGGCTACACCTTC. This sequence encodes CASSVGRSPYGYTF.